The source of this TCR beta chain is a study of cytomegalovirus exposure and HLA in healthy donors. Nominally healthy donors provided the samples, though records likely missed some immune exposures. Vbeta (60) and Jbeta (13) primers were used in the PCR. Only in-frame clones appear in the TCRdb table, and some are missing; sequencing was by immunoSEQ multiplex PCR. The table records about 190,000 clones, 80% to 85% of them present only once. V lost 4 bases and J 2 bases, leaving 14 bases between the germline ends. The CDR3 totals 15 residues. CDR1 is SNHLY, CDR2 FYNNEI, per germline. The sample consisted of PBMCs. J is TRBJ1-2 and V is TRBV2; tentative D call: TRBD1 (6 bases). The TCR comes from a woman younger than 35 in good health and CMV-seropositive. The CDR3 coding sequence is TGTGCCAGCAGTGTACTCAGGGGCTCCAACTATGGCTACACCTTC. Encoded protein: CASSVLRGSNYGYTF.